The sample holds a few counts of the clone carrying this T cell receptor (beta chain). Indicated time point: after trial treatment. Treatment reported: LDRT plus nivolumab, ipilimumab, low-dose cyclophosphamide and aspirin (RACIN trial). The entry originates in a study of low-dose radiotherapy and immunotherapy resistance in tumors. Study-wide context: Aspirin 300 mg was given orally each day for four cycles from cycle 1 day 1.

This CDR3 region has 14 residues. Germline CDR1 and CDR2: SNHLY and FYNNEI. V gave up 4 bases and J gave up 0 bases, with 10 bases separating them. The PCR that amplified TCRs ran for about 20 cycles, relying on a constant-region primer and a V-primer adapter. TCRdb analysed the reads with MiXCR anew, one entry per CDR3 protein. The data show some 52,000 distinct CDR3 sequences, approximately 35% seen once. This TCR came from a male donor with rectosigmoid adenocarcinoma. This rearrangement joins TRBV2 to TRBJ2-7, with D tentatively TRBD1 (5 bases). The source material was PBMCs, sampled after low-dose radiotherapy plus immunotherapy. CDR3 DNA: TGTGCCAGCAGTGCCTGGACAACCTCCTACGAGCAGTACTTC. It codes for CASSAWTTSYEQYF.